This entry lists 12 T cell receptor beta chains sequenced from one sample in a study of blood T cells in healthy people across ages. For the second PCR, which ran for about 7 to 11 cycles, a sample-barcoded 5' primer and a J-beta primer mix were used. Each CDR3 protein gets one entry after TCRdb re-called the 5' RACE reads with MiXCR. This sample has roughly 560,000 distinct CDR3 sequences, with about 25% found just once. These records were also assigned to another study, of T cells of mothers and their children.

The sample was blood. The receptor source for this set is a boy younger than 18 in good health.

This clonotype was observed many times. The chain recombines TRBV4-3 with TRBJ2-3; 7 nucleotides align to TRBD1. V was clipped by 0 bases and J by 2 bases; unmatched bases: 5. This CDR3 is built from 16 residues. Germline V gives CDR1 LGHNA, CDR2 YSLEER. The CDR3 region is CASSQDYRGPTDTQYF. CDR3 DNA: TGCGCCAGCAGCCAAGATTACAGGGGTCCCACAGATACGCAGTATTTT.

This clonotype showed up just a few times. This chain joins TRBV28 and TRBJ2-2; D may be TRBD2 (5 bases). V was trimmed by 3 bases and J by 9 bases, leaving 11 bases between them. The CDR3 loop spans 13 amino acids. From germline, CDR1 is MDHEN and CDR2 SYDVKM. CDR3 amino acids: CASSFAGRRELFF. CDR3 in DNA: TGTGCCAGCAGTTTTGCGGGTCGTCGGGAGCTGTTTTTT.

The chain links TRBV3-1 to TRBJ2-5; D is uncertain. The J call may be faulty, since TRBJ2-1 better matches the DNA end. Germline assignment: CDR1 LGHDT and CDR2 YNNKEL (reference sequence). This CDR3 has 11 amino acids. The CDR3 loop is CASSLLHGQFF. DNA for the CDR3: TGTGCCAGCAGCCTGTTACATGGGCAGTTCTTC.

This clonotype has more than one count but fewer than ten. The V and J genes are TRBV7-2 and TRBJ1-2; D unclear. The CDR3 is made up of 15 amino acids. V lost 2 bases to trimming and J lost 6 bases, with 16 bases between them. In germline, CDR1 is SGHTA, CDR2 FQGNSA. In nucleotides, the CDR3 is TGTGCCAGCAGCTTAAGAGGCCAAGGGATTCATGGCTACACCTTC. Its protein product is CASSLRGQGIHGYTF.

The gene calls are TRBV7-9 and TRBJ2-7; D might be TRBD2 (6 bases). Germline-derived CDR1 and CDR2 are SEHNR and FQNEAQ (reference sequence). CDR3 length equals 14 residues. Trimming left V 4 bases short and J 4 bases short, with 14 bases between. The CDR3 sequence is CASSSNGSPYEQYF. The CDR3 nucleotides read TGTGCCAGCAGCTCGAACGGGAGTCCTTACGAGCAGTACTTC.

The rearrangement uses TRBV9 and TRBJ2-2; D is ambiguous. This CDR3 is built from 14 residues. The V and J ends lost 0 bases and 8 bases respectively, with 11 bases between them. Germline CDR1 and CDR2: SGDLS and YYNGEE. The CDR3 DNA reads TGTGCCAGCAGCGTAGATACCGTCAGAGGGGAGCTGTTTTTT. Protein sequence: CASSVDTVRGELFF.

This clonotype was seen more than once but under ten times. The chain carries TRBV5-5 and TRBJ1-2; 8 bases are a match to TRBD1. Germline V lookup: CDR1 SGHKS, CDR2 YYEKEE (reference sequence). The CDR3 is made up of 15 amino acids. V shed 4 bases and J 2 bases; nucleotides not matched to a gene: 7. CDR3 protein: CASSHHRGTNYGYTF. The DNA for the CDR3 is TGTGCCAGCAGCCACCACAGGGGGACCAACTATGGCTACACCTTC. The full variable domain, completed using reference TRBV5-5 and TRBJ1-2, is DAGVTQSPTHLIKTRGQQVTLRCSPISGHKSVSWYQQVLGQGPQFIFQYYEKEERGRGNFPDRFSARQFPNYSSELNVNALLLGDSALYLCASSHHRGTNYGYTFGSGTRLTVV.

This clonotype appeared a few times. The gene calls are TRBV24-1 and TRBJ2-7; no reliable D call. Germline CDR1 KGHDR, CDR2 SFDVKD. With 5 bases removed from V and 9 bases from J, the gap between germline ends came to 13 bases. The CDR3 length is 12 residues. The CDR3: CATSGSDLRQYF. The CDR3 DNA sequence: TGTGCCACCAGTGGCTCGGATCTGCGGCAGTACTTC.

The rearrangement links TRBV7-2 to TRBJ1-6, with D perhaps TRBD1 (5 bases). The CDR3 is 15 amino acids. CDR1 and CDR2 from the germline V gene are SGHTA and FQGNSA. The V and J ends lost 1 base and 16 bases respectively, with 20 bases between them. The CDR3 spells CASSLVKRAGLVLHF. The CDR3 DNA is TGTGCCAGCAGCTTAGTTAAGCGGGCAGGGCTGGTTCTCCACTTT.

About this clonotype itself: A read error is possible here, since a much larger clone lies one base away. The chain couples TRBV28 to TRBJ2-5; D unclear. The CDR3 contains 13 residues. The germline CDR1 and CDR2 sequences are MDHEN and SYDVKM. V was pared by 3 bases and J by 9 bases, with 14 bases between. The CDR3 DNA reads TGTGCCAGCAGTTTTCTGGGCACTGTGGCCCAGTACTTC. Its translation: CASSFLGTVAQYF.

V and J are TRBV28 and TRBJ2-1, with D possibly matching TRBD2 (5 bases). The V end lost 6 bases, the J end lost 0 bases, and 12 bases lay between the germline ends. The CDR3 contains 15 residues. Germline CDR1 reads MDHEN; CDR2 reads SYDVKM. In DNA form, the CDR3 reads TGTGCCAGCAGCTCGGCGGAGGTCTCCTACAATGAGCAGTTCTTC. Translated: CASSSAEVSYNEQFF.

This clonotype was observed a handful of times. A clone one base away is much larger, so this may be a read error. The genes are TRBV7-2 and TRBJ2-2, with 9 bases identical to TRBD1. CDR1 is SGHTA and CDR2 is FQGNSA in the germline V gene. CDR3 length equals 14 residues. The CDR3 sequence is CASSGTGGTGGLFF. The CDR3 nucleotides are TGTGCCAGCAGCGGCACAGGGGGCACCGGGGGGCTGTTTTTT.